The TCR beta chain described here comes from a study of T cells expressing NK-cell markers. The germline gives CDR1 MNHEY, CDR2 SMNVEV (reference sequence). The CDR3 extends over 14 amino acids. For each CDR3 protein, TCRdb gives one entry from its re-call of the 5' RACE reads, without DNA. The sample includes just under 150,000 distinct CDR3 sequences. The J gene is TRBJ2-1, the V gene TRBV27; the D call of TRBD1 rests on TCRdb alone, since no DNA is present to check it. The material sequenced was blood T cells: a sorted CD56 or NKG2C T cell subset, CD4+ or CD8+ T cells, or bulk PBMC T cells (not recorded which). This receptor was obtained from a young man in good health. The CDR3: CASIPGLPSNEQFF.